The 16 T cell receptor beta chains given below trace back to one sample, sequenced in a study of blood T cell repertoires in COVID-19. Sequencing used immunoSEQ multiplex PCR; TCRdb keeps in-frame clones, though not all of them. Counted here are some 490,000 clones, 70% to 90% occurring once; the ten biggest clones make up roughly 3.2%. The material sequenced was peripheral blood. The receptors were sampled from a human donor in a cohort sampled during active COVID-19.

CDR3 nucleotide sequence: TGTGCCAGCAGCTTAGGTCCGGGGTACAATGAGCAGTTCTTC. Translation gives CASSLGPGYNEQFF. This sequence joins TRBV11-2 and TRBJ2-1; D is possibly TRBD2 (5 bases). The CDR3 spans 14 residues. In germline, CDR1 is SGHAT, CDR2 FQNNGV. Trimming removed 1 base at V and 4 bases at J, with 8 bases between. The full variable domain, in which reference TRBV11-2 and TRBJ2-1 provide the parts outside the CDR3, is EAGVAQSPRYKIIEKRQSVAFWCNPISGHATLYWYQQILGQGPKLLIQFQNNGVVDDSQLPKDRFSAERLKGVDSTLKIQPAKLEDSAVYLCASSLGPGYNEQFFGPGTRLTVL.

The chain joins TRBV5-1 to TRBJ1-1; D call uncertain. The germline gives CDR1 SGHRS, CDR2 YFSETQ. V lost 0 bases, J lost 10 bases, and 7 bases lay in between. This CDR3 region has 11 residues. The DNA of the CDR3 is TGCGCCAGCAGCTTGGAAGGGAGAGCTTTCTTT. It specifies CASSLEGRAFF.

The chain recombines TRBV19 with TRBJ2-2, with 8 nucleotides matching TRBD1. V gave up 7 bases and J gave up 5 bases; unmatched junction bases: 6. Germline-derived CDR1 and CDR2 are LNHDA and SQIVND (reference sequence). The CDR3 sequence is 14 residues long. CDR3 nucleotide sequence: TGTGCCAGTACGGTACAGGGGGTAACCGGGGAGCTGTTTTTT. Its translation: CASTVQGVTGELFF.

For the CDR3, the DNA is TGTGCCAGCAGTCTCGGACAGGGGGCCGCCGAGCAGTACTTC. It specifies CASSLGQGAAEQYF. The V gene is TRBV6-6, the J gene TRBJ2-7; 11 bases match TRBD1. This CDR3 contains 14 residues. The germline V gene encodes CDR1 MNHNY and CDR2 SVGAGI (reference sequence). Germline trimming cut 5 bases from V and 6 bases from J; bases unmatched to any gene: 6.

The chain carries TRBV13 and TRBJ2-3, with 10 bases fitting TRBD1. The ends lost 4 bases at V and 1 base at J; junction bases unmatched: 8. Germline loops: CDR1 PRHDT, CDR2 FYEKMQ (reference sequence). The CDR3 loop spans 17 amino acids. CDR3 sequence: CASSSGQGSLGTDTQYF. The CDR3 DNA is TGTGCCAGCAGCTCGGGACAGGGGTCCCTAGGCACAGATACGCAGTATTTT.

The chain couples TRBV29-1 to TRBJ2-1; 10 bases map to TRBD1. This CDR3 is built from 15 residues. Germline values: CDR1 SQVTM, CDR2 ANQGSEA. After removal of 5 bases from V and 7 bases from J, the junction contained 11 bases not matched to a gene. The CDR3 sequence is CSVPAGTGVRNEQFF. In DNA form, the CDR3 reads TGCAGCGTTCCAGCCGGGACAGGGGTGAGGAATGAGCAGTTCTTC.

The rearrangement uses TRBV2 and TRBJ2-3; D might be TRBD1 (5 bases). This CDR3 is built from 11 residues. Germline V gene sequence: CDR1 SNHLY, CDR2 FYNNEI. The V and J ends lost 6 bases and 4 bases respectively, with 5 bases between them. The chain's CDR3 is CASRQADTQYF. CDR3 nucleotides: TGTGCCAGCAGACAGGCAGATACGCAGTATTTT.

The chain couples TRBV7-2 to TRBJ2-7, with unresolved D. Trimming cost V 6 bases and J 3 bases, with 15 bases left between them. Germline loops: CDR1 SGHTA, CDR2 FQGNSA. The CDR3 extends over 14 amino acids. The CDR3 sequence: CASSFPNTGYEQYF. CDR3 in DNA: TGTGCCAGCAGTTTTCCAAATACTGGCTACGAGCAGTACTTC.

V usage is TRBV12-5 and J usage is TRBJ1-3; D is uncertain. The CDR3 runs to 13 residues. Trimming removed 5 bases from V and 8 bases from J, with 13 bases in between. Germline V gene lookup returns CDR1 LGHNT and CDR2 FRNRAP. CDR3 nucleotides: TGTGCTAGTGGTAGCCTCCCTCCGGACACCATATATTTT. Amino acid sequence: CASGSLPPDTIYF.

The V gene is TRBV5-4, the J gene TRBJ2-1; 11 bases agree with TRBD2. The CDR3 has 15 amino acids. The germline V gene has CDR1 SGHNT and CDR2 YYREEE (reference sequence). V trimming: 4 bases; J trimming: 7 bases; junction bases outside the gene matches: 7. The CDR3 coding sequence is TGTGCCAGCAGCGAAAGACTAGCGGGATTAAATGAGCAGTTCTTC. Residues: CASSERLAGLNEQFF.

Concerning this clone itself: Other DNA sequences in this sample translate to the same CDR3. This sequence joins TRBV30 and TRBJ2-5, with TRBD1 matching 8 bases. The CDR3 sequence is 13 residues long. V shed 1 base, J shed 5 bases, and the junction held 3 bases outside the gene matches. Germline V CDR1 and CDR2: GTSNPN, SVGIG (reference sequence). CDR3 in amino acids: CAWSGQGSETQYF. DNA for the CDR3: TGTGCCTGGAGTGGACAGGGGAGTGAGACCCAGTACTTC.

CDR3 bases: TGTGCCAGCAGCCCGGGGGGCGGGGTCTCCTACAATGAGCAGTTCTTC. Translating it yields CASSPGGGVSYNEQFF. The chain links TRBV7-9 to TRBJ2-1; a weak D match, TRBD2 (7 bases). V was trimmed by 5 bases and J by 0 bases, leaving 14 bases between them. The CDR3 totals 16 residues. CDR1 is SEHNR and CDR2 is FQNEAQ in the germline V gene (reference sequence).

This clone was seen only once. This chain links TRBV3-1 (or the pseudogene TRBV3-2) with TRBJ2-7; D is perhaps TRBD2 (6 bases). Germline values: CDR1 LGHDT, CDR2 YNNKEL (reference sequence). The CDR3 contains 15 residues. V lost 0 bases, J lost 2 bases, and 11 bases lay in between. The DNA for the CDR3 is TGTGCCAGCAGCCAAGAACTAGCCGAAGCCTACGAGCAGTACTTC. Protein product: CASSQELAEAYEQYF.

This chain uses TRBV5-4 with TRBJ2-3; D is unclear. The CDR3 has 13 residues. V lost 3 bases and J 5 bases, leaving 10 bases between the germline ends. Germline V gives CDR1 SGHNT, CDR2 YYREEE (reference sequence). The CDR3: CASSSIRLDTQYF. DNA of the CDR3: TGTGCCAGCAGCTCCATCCGGTTAGATACGCAGTATTTT.

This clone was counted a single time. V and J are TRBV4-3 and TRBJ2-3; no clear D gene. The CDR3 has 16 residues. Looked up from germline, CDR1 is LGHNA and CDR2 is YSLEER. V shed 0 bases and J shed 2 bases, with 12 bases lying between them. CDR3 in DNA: TGCGCCAGCAGCCAAGATGGAGCCTTCTTCACAGATACGCAGTATTTT. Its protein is CASSQDGAFFTDTQYF.

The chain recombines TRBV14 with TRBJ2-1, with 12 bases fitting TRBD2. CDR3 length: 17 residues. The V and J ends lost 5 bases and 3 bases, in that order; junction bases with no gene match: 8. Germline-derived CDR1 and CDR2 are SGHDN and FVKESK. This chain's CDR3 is CASSTLTSGRIYNEQFF. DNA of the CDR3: TGTGCCAGCAGCACCCTGACTAGCGGGAGAATCTACAATGAGCAGTTCTTC.